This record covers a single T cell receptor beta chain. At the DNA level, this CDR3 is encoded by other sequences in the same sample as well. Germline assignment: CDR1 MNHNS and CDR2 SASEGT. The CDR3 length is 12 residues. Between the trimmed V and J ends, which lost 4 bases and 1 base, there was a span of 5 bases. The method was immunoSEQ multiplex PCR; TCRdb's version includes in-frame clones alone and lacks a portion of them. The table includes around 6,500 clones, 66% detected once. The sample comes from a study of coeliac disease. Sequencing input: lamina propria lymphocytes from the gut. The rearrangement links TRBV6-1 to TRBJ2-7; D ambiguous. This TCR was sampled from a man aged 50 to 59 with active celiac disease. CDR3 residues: CASSGDSYEQYF. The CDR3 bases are TGTGCCAGCAGTGGAGATTCCTACGAGCAGTACTTC.